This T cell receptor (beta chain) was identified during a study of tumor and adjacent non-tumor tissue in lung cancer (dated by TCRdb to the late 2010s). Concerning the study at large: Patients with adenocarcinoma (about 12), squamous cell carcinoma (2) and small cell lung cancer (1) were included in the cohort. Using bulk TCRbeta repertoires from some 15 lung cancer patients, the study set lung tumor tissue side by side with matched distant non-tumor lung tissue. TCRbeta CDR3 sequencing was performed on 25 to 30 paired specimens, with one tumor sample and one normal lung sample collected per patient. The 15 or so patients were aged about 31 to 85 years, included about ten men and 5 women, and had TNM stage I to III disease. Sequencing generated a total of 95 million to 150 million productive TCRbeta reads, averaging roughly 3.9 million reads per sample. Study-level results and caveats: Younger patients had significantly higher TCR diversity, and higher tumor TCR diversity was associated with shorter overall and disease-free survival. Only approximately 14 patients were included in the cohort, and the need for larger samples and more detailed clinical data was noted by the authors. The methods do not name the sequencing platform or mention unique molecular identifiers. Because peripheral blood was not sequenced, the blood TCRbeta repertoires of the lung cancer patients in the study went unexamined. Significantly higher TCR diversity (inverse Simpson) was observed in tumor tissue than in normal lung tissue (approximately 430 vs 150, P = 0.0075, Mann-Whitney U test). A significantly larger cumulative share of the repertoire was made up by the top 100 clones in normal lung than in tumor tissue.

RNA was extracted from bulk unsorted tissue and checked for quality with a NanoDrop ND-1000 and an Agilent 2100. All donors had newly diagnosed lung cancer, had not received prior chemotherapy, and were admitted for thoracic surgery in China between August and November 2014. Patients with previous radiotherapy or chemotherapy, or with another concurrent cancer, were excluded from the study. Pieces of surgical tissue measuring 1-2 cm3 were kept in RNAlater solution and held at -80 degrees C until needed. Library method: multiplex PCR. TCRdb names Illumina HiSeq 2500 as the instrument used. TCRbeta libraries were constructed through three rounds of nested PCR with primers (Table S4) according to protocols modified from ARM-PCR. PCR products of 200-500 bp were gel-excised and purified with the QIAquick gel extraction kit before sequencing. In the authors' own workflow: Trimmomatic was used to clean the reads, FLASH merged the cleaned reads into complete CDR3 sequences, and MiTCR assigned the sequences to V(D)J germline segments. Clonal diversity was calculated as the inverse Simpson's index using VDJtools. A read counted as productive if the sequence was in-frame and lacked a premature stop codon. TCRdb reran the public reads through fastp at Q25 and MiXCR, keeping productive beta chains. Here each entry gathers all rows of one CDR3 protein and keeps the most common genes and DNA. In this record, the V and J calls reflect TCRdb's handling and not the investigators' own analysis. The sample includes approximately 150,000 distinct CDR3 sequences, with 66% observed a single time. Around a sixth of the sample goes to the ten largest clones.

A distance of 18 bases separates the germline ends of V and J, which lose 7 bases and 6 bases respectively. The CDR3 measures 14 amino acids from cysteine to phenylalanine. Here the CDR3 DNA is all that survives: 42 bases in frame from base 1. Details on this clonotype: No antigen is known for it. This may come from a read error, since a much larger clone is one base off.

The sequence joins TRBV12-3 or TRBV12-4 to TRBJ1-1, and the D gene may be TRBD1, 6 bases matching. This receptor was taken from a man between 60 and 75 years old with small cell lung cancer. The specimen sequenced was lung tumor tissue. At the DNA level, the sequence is TGTGCCAGCAAGGTTGGTCTGGCAGGGGCTGAAGCTTTCTTT. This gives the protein CASKVGLAGAEAFF.